The 32 T cell receptor beta chains listed next were all sequenced from one sample in a study of neurological immune-mediated disorders. TCRdb reprocessed the 5' RACE reads via MiXCR and lists one record per CDR3 protein. The repertoire includes about 21,000 distinct CDR3 sequences, around 15% of them detected once, and around 14% sits in the top ten. What was sequenced was PBMCs. These TCRs come from a female donor with HTLV-1-associated myelopathy (HAM/TSP).

Ten or more counts support this clonotype. The chain joins TRBV5-1 to TRBJ2-7; 9 bases are a match to TRBD2. Germline V CDR1 and CDR2: SGHRS, YFSETQ. V shed 4 bases, J shed 3 bases, and the junction held 20 bases outside the gene matches. CDR3 size: 19 residues. CDR3 sequence: CASSLNRGGGVLENYEQYF. CDR3 DNA sequence: TGCGCCAGCAGCCTCAACCGCGGCGGGGGGGTCCTAGAGAACTACGAGCAGTACTTC.

This clonotype is deemed large. The J gene is TRBJ2-5, the V gene TRBV27, with 10 positions matching TRBD1. The CDR3 is 15 amino acids. With V trimmed by 7 bases and J by 2 bases, 7 bases remained unmatched. The germline CDR1 and CDR2 sequences are MNHEY and SMNVEV (reference sequence). CDR3 sequence reads: CASTPGQGYQETQYF. DNA for the CDR3: TGTGCCAGCACCCCGGGACAGGGGTATCAAGAGACCCAGTACTTC.

The table lists this clonotype with many counts. The J gene is TRBJ2-1, the V gene TRBV5-1; D remains ambiguous. Germline values: CDR1 SGHRS, CDR2 YFSETQ. Trimming left V 5 bases short and J 4 bases short, with 10 bases between. The CDR3 runs to 13 residues. The CDR3 here is CASRLDGYNEQFF. CDR3 nucleotide sequence: TGCGCCAGCAGGCTAGACGGGTACAATGAGCAGTTCTTC.

This clonotype was seen at least ten times. J is TRBJ1-2 and V is TRBV7-2, with D possibly TRBD1 on 5 matching bases. The CDR3 is 15 residues long. CDR1 and CDR2 (germline): SGHTA, FQGNSA. Deletions cut 5 bases from V and 5 bases from J, with 18 bases between. The CDR3 protein is CASSTRDPRGYGYTF. CDR3 sequence (DNA): TGTGCCAGCAGCACGCGGGACCCACGGGGGTATGGCTACACCTTC.

This clonotype has ten or more counts. This chain connects TRBV3-1 to TRBJ2-5, with 9 bases that match TRBD2. The germline gives CDR1 LGHDT, CDR2 YNNKEL (reference sequence). The length of the CDR3 is 18 residues. The junction had 11 bases not matched to a gene; V was cut back by 0 bases and J by 3 bases. The CDR3: CASSQEIRASGDKETQYF. CDR3 sequence (DNA): TGTGCCAGCAGCCAAGAGATTCGGGCTAGCGGGGACAAAGAGACCCAGTACTTC.

This clonotype has a count of ten or more. This chain connects TRBV7-9 to TRBJ2-7; TRBD1 agrees at 10 bases. CDR1 is SEHNR and CDR2 is FQNEAQ in the germline V gene (reference sequence). CDR3 size: 14 residues. V trimming: 1 base; J trimming: 4 bases; junction bases outside the gene matches: 1. The CDR3 spells CASSLGQGAYEQYF. The CDR3 DNA reads TGTGCCAGCAGCTTAGGACAGGGGGCGTACGAGCAGTACTTC. Full variable domain (outside the CDR3, taken from reference TRBV7-9 and TRBJ2-7): DTGVSQNPRHKITKRGQNVTFRCDPISEHNRLYWYRQTLGQGPEFLTYFQNEAQLEKSRLLSDRFSAERPKGSFSTLEIQRTEQGDSAMYLCASSLGQGAYEQYFGPGTRLTVT.

This clonotype was seen ten or more times. The chain has TRBV30 and TRBJ2-1; D possibly corresponds to TRBD2 (6 bases). The CDR3 runs to 15 residues. The germline V gene encodes CDR1 GTSNPN and CDR2 SVGIG (reference sequence). V lost 1 base, J lost 8 bases, and 18 bases lay in between. CDR3 nucleotides: TGTGCCTGGAGTGGAAGTGGGGGGAGAGTCGATGAGCAGTTCTTC. Its protein is CAWSGSGGRVDEQFF.

This clonotype was observed many times. This chain links TRBV2 with TRBJ2-7; D might be TRBD1 or TRBD2, each matching 5 bases. The ends were cut back, 1 base at V and 7 bases at J, with 8 bases in the middle. CDR1 SNHLY and CDR2 FYNNEI come from the germline V gene. This CDR3 has 12 amino acids. This CDR3 reads CASSEVGDEQYF. As DNA, the CDR3 is TGTGCCAGCAGTGAAGTGGGGGATGAGCAGTACTTC.

This clonotype was recorded at least ten times. This chain uses TRBV28 with TRBJ2-1; no clear D gene. Trimming removed 4 bases at V and 8 bases at J, with 3 bases between. Germline V lookup: CDR1 MDHEN, CDR2 SYDVKM. CDR3 length: 10 amino acids. The CDR3 coding sequence is TGTGCCAGCAGTTCCCATGAGCAGTTCTTC. Residues: CASSSHEQFF. Combining the CDR3 with reference TRBV28 and TRBJ2-1 gives the whole variable domain DVKVTQSSRYLVKRTGEKVFLECVQDMDHENMFWYRQDPGLGLRLIYFSYDVKMKEKGDIPEGYSVSREKKERFSLILESASTNQTSMYLCASSSHEQFFGPGTRLTVL.

This clonotype is labeled medium-sized (0.01 to 0.1%). V is TRBV7-2 and J is TRBJ2-1; the D call may be TRBD1 or TRBD2 (5 bases each). The CDR3 consists of 14 residues. V was pared by 4 bases and J by 5 bases, with 12 bases between. CDR1 SGHTA and CDR2 FQGNSA come from the germline V gene. CDR3 protein: CASSSTGPDNEQFF. CDR3 nucleotide sequence: TGTGCCAGCAGCTCTACGGGGCCGGACAATGAGCAGTTCTTC.

This clonotype appeared many times. The genes are TRBV5-1 and TRBJ2-5, with D uncertain. V lost 0 bases to trimming and J lost 5 bases, with 8 bases between them. This CDR3 spans 13 amino acids. Germline CDR1 is SGHRS and CDR2 is YFSETQ. CDR3: CASSLGARETQYF. In nucleotides, the CDR3 is TGCGCCAGCAGCTTGGGGGCCCGGGAGACCCAGTACTTC.

This clonotype was counted many times. V gene TRBV7-2 combines with J gene TRBJ2-3; 9 nucleotides line up with TRBD2. Trimming took 6 bases from V and 2 from J; bases not matched to a gene: 12. Germline assignment: CDR1 SGHTA and CDR2 FQGNSA. This CDR3 contains 17 residues. CDR3 amino acids: CASSWPVAGDFTDTQYF. CDR3 in DNA: TGTGCCAGCAGTTGGCCCGTAGCGGGGGACTTCACAGATACGCAGTATTTT. Drawing the rest from reference TRBV7-2 and TRBJ2-3, the complete variable domain is GAGVSQSPSNKVTEKGKDVELRCDPISGHTALYWYRQSLGQGLEFLIYFQGNSAPDKSGLPSDRFSAERTGGSVSTLTIQRTQQEDSAVYLCASSWPVAGDFTDTQYFGPGTRLTVL.

The chain links TRBV5-1 to TRBJ2-2; tentative D call: TRBD2 (6 bases). V lost 0 bases and J lost 5, with 11 bases in between. The CDR3 totals 15 residues. Germline lookup yields CDR1 SGHRS and CDR2 YFSETQ. CDR3 nucleotides: TGCGCCAGCAGCTTGGGCGGGGCTCCGACCGGGGAGCTGTTTTTT. It encodes CASSLGGAPTGELFF.

The sample holds many counts of this clonotype. This chain connects TRBV7-2 to TRBJ2-2; D not resolved. V lost 7 bases and J 1 base, leaving 7 bases between the germline ends. Germline-derived CDR1 and CDR2 are SGHTA and FQGNSA. CDR3 size: 13 residues. The CDR3 is CASTFQNTGELFF. The CDR3 DNA is TGTGCCAGCACCTTCCAGAACACCGGGGAGCTGTTTTTT.

This clonotype was seen repeatedly, ten times or more. The chain has TRBV7-2 and TRBJ2-3, with 9 nucleotides matching TRBD1. J gave up 1 base and V 4 bases, and 3 bases lay outside the gene matches. This CDR3 contains 15 residues. Germline values: CDR1 SGHTA, CDR2 FQGNSA. In nucleotides, the CDR3 is TGTGCCAGCAGCTCTAGGACAGGGGGCACAGATACGCAGTATTTT. It yields the protein CASSSRTGGTDTQYF.

Many counts were recorded for this clonotype. The rearrangement joins TRBV5-1 to TRBJ2-3; D may match TRBD1 or TRBD2 (5 bases each). There are 15 residues in the CDR3. In germline, CDR1 is SGHRS, CDR2 YFSETQ. V lost 4 bases and J lost 0, with 12 bases in between. The CDR3 nucleotides are TGCGCCAGCAGCGGGGGACCGTATAGCACAGATACGCAGTATTTT. Translated, it gives CASSGGPYSTDTQYF.

This clonotype was seen repeatedly, ten times or more. The chain uses TRBV12-3 or TRBV12-4 and TRBJ1-5; D not resolved. Deletions cut 5 bases from V and 9 bases from J, with 23 bases between. This CDR3 has 16 residues. The CDR3, as DNA: TGTGCCAGCAGTCACAGCGGGCTGCCTTTGGAGCGGCCCCAGCATTTT. Residues: CASSHSGLPLERPQHF.

This clonotype was observed many times. The V call is TRBV5-1, the J call TRBJ2-4; TRBD2 matches 11 bases. The junction had 13 bases not matched to a gene; V was cut back by 4 bases and J by 7 bases. CDR3 length: 17 residues. CDR1 is SGHRS, CDR2 YFSETQ, per germline. CDR3 sequence (DNA): TGCGCCAGCAGCATGCTAGCGGGGGGTGTCCAAACGAACATTCAGTACTTC. Its translation is CASSMLAGGVQTNIQYF.

This clonotype was seen repeatedly, ten times or more. The chain is built from TRBV20-1 and TRBJ1-5; D is unresolved. The CDR3 spans 12 residues. The V and J ends lost 3 bases and 6 bases respectively, with 9 bases between them. The germline V gene has CDR1 DFQATT and CDR2 SNEGSKA (reference sequence). CDR3 nucleotides: TGCAGTGCTAGTTTGCCCGGTCAGCCCCAGCATTTT. It translates to CSASLPGQPQHF.

The rearrangement joins TRBV21-1 to TRBJ2-7; the table assigns TRBD1, which was not confirmed against the DNA. TRBV21-1 is a documented pseudogene. The CDR3 sequence is 14 residues long. The CDR3 DNA sequence: TGTAGGGGGGATGGACAGGCCGACTCCTACGAGCAGTACTTC. It is translated as CRGDGQADSYEQYF.

This clonotype occurred a few times. The rearrangement uses TRBV20-1 and TRBJ2-7, with TRBD2 as a possible D gene (6 bases). The V end was cut by 3 bases, the J end by 6 bases, with 15 bases between. Germline V gives CDR1 DFQATT, CDR2 SNEGSKA (reference sequence). The CDR3 extends over 13 amino acids. The DNA for the CDR3 is TGCAGTGCTAGGAGGGTCCTAGCGCTCGAGCAGTACTTC. It codes for CSARRVLALEQYF.

The chain couples TRBV12-3 or TRBV12-4 to TRBJ1-6; D is unresolved. The CDR3 totals 12 residues. V lost 6 bases and J 11 bases, leaving 11 bases between the germline ends. CDR3 sequence reads: CASSHTGPPLHF. The CDR3 DNA is TGTGCCAGCAGCCACACCGGGCCACCCCTCCACTTT.

This clonotype appeared many times. The chain employs TRBV27 and TRBJ2-5, with 10 bases aligning to TRBD1. V dropped 6 bases and J dropped 5; count of bases not matched to a gene: 9. Germline CDR1 reads MNHEY; CDR2 reads SMNVEV (reference sequence). The length of the CDR3 is 15 residues. The CDR3 DNA reads TGTGCCAGCAGGACCGGGACAGGGGTTTACGAGACCCAGTACTTC. Its protein product is CASRTGTGVYETQYF.

This clonotype is judged medium-sized. V usage is TRBV20-1 and J usage is TRBJ2-2; 7 positions agree with TRBD2. The CDR3 loop spans 15 amino acids. The germline V gene has CDR1 DFQATT and CDR2 SNEGSKA (reference sequence). V lost 2 bases, J lost 2 bases, and 5 bases stayed unmatched. CDR3 region: CSARTGTKNTGELFF. In nucleotides, the CDR3 is TGCAGTGCTAGAACCGGGACTAAAAACACCGGGGAGCTGTTTTTT.

This clonotype was counted at least ten times. The V call is TRBV27, the J call TRBJ1-2; D remains unclear. The CDR3 length is 12 residues. V lost 7 bases and J 0 bases, leaving 6 bases between the germline ends. CDR1 and CDR2 from the germline V gene are MNHEY and SMNVEV (reference sequence). CDR3 sequence (DNA): TGTGCCAGCAAGGCAGCTAACTATGGCTACACCTTC. It specifies CASKAANYGYTF.

The gene calls are TRBV4-2 and TRBJ1-5, with 7 positions matching TRBD1. Germline trimming cut 1 base from V and 3 bases from J; bases unmatched to any gene: 9. The germline V gene encodes CDR1 LGHNA and CDR2 YNFKEQ. The CDR3 is 17 residues long. In DNA form, the CDR3 reads TGTGCCAGCAGCCAAGGAGGGGGCAGGGCTAACAATCAGCCCCAGCATTTT. Translation gives CASSQGGGRANNQPQHF.

By share, this clonotype ranks as medium-sized (0.01 to 0.1%). The chain combines TRBV10-3 with TRBJ2-3, with 10 nucleotides matching TRBD2. V lost 0 bases and J lost 2; bases outside the gene matches: 2. Germline CDR1 and CDR2: ENHRY and SYGVKD. This CDR3 region has 16 residues. Here the CDR3 DNA reads TGTGCCATCAGTGAGTCGGGACTAGCGAACACAGATACGCAGTATTTT. Translating it yields CAISESGLANTDTQYF.

The table lists this clonotype with many counts. V and J are TRBV21-1 and TRBJ2-3. TRBV21-1 is flagged as a pseudogene. The CDR3 extends over 13 amino acids. The CDR3: CASSKGSTDTQYF. The CDR3 nucleotides are TGTGCCAGCAGCAAGGGCAGCACAGATACGCAGTATTTT.

In its sample, this clonotype was seen many times. The chain links TRBV7-2 to TRBJ2-1, with 8 bases matching TRBD2. The germline V gene encodes CDR1 SGHTA and CDR2 FQGNSA. This CDR3 has 15 residues. V lost 5 bases, J lost 9 bases, and 12 bases stayed unmatched. The CDR3 nucleotides are TGTGCCAGCAGCGGAATTAGCGGGACGCTACCTGAGCAGTTCTTC. This sequence encodes CASSGISGTLPEQFF.

In its sample, this clonotype was seen many times. The CDR3 DNA reads as TGCAGTGCTAGAACCTCCCGGTCAGGTGAAGCTTTCTTT. It encodes CSARTSRSGEAFF. This chain connects TRBV20-1 to TRBJ1-1; D unclear. V was clipped by 2 bases and J by 7 bases, with 14 bases between them. CDR3 length equals 13 residues. The germline gives CDR1 DFQATT, CDR2 SNEGSKA (reference sequence).

This clonotype was seen many times. The CDR3 DNA is TGTGCCAGCAGCTTAGTACAGGGAAAGACCGGGGAGCTGTTTTTT. Protein sequence: CASSLVQGKTGELFF. The chain joins TRBV7-9 to TRBJ2-2, with D maybe TRBD1 (6 bases). The CDR3 contains 15 residues. V was cut by 1 base and J by 5 bases, with 11 bases left in between. In germline, CDR1 is SEHNR, CDR2 FQNEAQ (reference sequence). The whole variable domain, filled in from reference TRBV7-9 and TRBJ2-2, reads DTGVSQNPRHKITKRGQNVTFRCDPISEHNRLYWYRQTLGQGPEFLTYFQNEAQLEKSRLLSDRFSAERPKGSFSTLEIQRTEQGDSAMYLCASSLVQGKTGELFFGEGSRLTVL.

This clonotype was counted a single time. The CDR3 reads CSARGGQSPYEQYF. DNA of the CDR3: TGCAGTGCTAGGGGGGGACAGAGCCCCTACGAGCAGTACTTC. This sequence joins TRBV20-1 and TRBJ2-7, with a tentative D call TRBD1 (7 bases). Germline CDR1 reads DFQATT; CDR2 reads SNEGSKA (reference sequence). The CDR3 loop spans 14 amino acids. The V end lost 3 bases, the J end lost 2 bases, and 14 bases lay between the germline ends.